This T cell receptor beta chain was identified in a study of blood T cell repertoires in COVID-19. Study information: T cells, B-cell-depleted T cells, or PBMCs supplied cDNA or gDNA.

Generated by immunoSEQ multiplex PCR, the TCRdb table keeps only in-frame clones and is missing some. The sample consists of roughly 250,000 clones, roughly 91% of them appearing once. CDR1 and CDR2 (germline): SGHRS, YFSETQ. The J segment lost 0 bases and the V segment lost 3 bases, leaving 3 bases of the junction unmatched. The CDR3 length is 16 residues. The sequenced sample consisted of peripheral blood. V usage is TRBV5-1 and J usage is TRBJ2-3, with 11 nucleotides matching TRBD2. The sequence derives from a woman aged 40 to 50 who had recovered from COVID-19. This chain's CDR3 is CASSYRLAGSTDTQYF. CDR3 DNA: TGCGCCAGCAGCTACCGACTAGCGGGAAGCACAGATACGCAGTATTTT.